This TCR beta chain comes out of a study of blood T cells in healthy people across ages. The sample providers were healthy Caucasian people from Russia, aged roughly 6 to 95. Peripheral blood was drawn, around 9.5 milliliters per donor. There were at least 5 micrograms of total RNA extracted from every sample. The CDR3 runs to 14 residues. V was pared by 6 bases and J by 5 bases, with 7 bases of the junction left unmatched. This clonotype was detected a few times. Then a second PCR, running roughly 7 to 12 cycles, was carried out with a sample-barcoded 5' primer and a J-beta primer mix. Each cDNA molecule was tagged by a template-switch adaptor that had 12 random nucleotides. TCRdb used MiXCR to reprocess the 5' RACE reads, holding one entry per CDR3 protein. This sample has roughly 1.7 million distinct CDR3 sequences; approximately 32% occur once, and the top ten carry approximately 10%.

The sample consisted of blood. The sequence derives from a woman in her thirties in good health. The chain joins TRBV12-3 or TRBV12-4 to TRBJ1-5; TRBD1 agrees at 7 bases. CDR3 amino acids: CASRNRDSDQPQHF. Written as DNA, the CDR3 is TGTGCCAGCAGAAACCGGGACAGCGATCAGCCCCAGCATTTT.